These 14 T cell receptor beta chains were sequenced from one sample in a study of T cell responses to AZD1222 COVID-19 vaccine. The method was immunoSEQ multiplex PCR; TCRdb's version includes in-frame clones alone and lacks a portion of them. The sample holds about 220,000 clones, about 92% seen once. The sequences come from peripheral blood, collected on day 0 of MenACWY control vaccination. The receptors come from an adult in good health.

The CDR3 DNA reads TGTGCCAGCAGTTACTCAGGCGCCGACGGGAACACTGAAGCTTTCTTT. This codes for CASSYSGADGNTEAFF. The chain recombines TRBV6-2 or TRBV6-3 with TRBJ1-1, with D uncertain. CDR3 length: 16 amino acids. Per germline, CDR1 MNHEY and CDR2 SVGEGT. Trimming took 0 bases from V and 1 from J, leaving 12 bases between them.

The CDR3 region has the DNA TGCGCCAGCAGCCAAGAGGGTGCCAGGGTAGCCGAGCAGTACTTC. Amino acids: CASSQEGARVAEQYF. The gene calls are TRBV4-1 and TRBJ2-7, with D tentatively TRBD1 (5 bases). Trimming cost V 0 bases and J 6 bases, with 15 bases left between them. CDR3 length: 15 amino acids. Germline CDR1 and CDR2: MGHRA and YSYEKL.

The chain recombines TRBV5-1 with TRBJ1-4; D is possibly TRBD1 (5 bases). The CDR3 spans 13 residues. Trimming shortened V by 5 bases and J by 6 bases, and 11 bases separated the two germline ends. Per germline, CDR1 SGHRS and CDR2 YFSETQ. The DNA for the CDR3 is TGCGCCAGCAGTAGGGGAAGGGATGAAAAACTGTTTTTT. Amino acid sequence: CASSRGRDEKLFF.

The CDR3 DNA reads as TGTGCCTGGAGTTTCAACAATGAGCAGTTCTTC. Translated: CAWSFNNEQFF. The rearrangement uses TRBV30 and TRBJ2-1; no definite D call. Per germline, CDR1 GTSNPN and CDR2 SVGIG (reference sequence). The CDR3 extends over 11 amino acids. V lost 2 bases and J lost 5, with 4 bases in between.

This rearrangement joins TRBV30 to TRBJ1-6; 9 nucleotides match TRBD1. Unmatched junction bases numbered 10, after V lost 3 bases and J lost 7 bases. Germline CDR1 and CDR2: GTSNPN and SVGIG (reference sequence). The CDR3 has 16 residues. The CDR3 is CAWRGTGLTRNSPLHF. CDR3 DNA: TGTGCCTGGAGGGGGACAGGGCTAACTCGGAATTCACCCCTCCACTTT.

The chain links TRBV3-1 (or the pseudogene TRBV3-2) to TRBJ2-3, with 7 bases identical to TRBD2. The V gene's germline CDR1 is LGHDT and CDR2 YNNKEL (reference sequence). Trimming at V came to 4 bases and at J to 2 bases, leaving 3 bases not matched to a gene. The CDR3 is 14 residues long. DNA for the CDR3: TGTGCCAGCAGCCGGCGGGGGACCACAGATACGCAGTATTTT. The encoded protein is CASSRRGTTDTQYF.

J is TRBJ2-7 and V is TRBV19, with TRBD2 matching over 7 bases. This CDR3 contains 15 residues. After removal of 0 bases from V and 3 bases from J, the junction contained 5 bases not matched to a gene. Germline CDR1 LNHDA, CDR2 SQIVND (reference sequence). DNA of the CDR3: TGTGCCAGTAGTATAGATGGCGGGGGAAGCTACGAGCAGTACTTC. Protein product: CASSIDGGGSYEQYF. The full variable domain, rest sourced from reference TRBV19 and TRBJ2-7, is DGGITQSPKYLFRKEGQNVTLSCEQNLNHDAMYWYRQDPGQGLRLIYYSQIVNDFQKGDIAEGYSVSREKKESFPLTVTSAQKNPTAFYLCASSIDGGGSYEQYFGPGTRLTVT.

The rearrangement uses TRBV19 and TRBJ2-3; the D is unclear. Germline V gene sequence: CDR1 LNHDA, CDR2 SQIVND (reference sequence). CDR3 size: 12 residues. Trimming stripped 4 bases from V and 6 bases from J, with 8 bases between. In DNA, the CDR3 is TGTGCCAGTAGTAGGCTCACTGATACGCAGTATTTT. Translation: CASSRLTDTQYF.

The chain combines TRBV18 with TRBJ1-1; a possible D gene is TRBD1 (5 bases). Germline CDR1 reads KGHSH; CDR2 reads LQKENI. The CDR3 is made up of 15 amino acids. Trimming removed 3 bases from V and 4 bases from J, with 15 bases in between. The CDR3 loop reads CASSPGGGWATEAFF. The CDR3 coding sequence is TGTGCCAGCTCACCCGGGGGAGGGTGGGCCACTGAAGCTTTCTTT.

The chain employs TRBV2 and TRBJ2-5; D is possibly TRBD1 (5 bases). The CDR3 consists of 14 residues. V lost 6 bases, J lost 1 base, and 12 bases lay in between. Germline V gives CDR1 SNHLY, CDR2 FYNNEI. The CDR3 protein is CASSHRSPQETQYF. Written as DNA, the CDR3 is TGTGCCAGCAGCCACAGGTCTCCCCAAGAGACCCAGTACTTC. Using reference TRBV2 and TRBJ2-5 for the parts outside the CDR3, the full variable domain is EPEVTQTPSHQVTQMGQEVILRCVPISNHLYFYWYRQILGQKVEFLVSFYNNEISEKSEIFDDQFSVERPDGSNFTLKIRSTKLEDSAMYFCASSHRSPQETQYFGPGTRLLVL.

The CDR3, as DNA: TGCGCCAGCAGCGCAGGGGGGACAGATACGCAGTATTTT. This translates into CASSAGGTDTQYF. The rearrangement joins TRBV5-1 to TRBJ2-3; the D gene is possibly TRBD1 (7 bases). The length of the CDR3 is 13 residues. V lost 4 bases to trimming and J lost 3 bases, with 9 bases between them. Germline V gives CDR1 SGHRS, CDR2 YFSETQ.

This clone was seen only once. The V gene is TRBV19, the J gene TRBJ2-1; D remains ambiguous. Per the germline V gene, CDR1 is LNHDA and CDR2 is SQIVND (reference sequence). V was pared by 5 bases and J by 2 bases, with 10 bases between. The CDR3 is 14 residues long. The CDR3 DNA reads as TGTGCCAGTAGTGCTGACGCTACCTACAATGAGCAGTTCTTC. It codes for CASSADATYNEQFF.

CDR3 sequence: CASRDPGEDTQYF. In nucleotides, the CDR3 is TGCGCCAGCCGGGACCCCGGGGAAGATACGCAGTATTTT. V gene TRBV10-1 combines with J gene TRBJ2-3, with D possibly called TRBD1 or TRBD2 (5 bases each). The CDR3 is 13 amino acids. CDR1 WNHNN and CDR2 SYGVQD come from the germline V gene (reference sequence). Trimming removed 8 bases from V and 5 bases from J, with 14 bases in between.

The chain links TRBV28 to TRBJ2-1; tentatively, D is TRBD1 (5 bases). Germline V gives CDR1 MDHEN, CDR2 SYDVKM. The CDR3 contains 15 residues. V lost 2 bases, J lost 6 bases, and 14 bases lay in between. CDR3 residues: CASSLRGVRGNEQFF. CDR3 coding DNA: TGTGCCAGCAGTTTACGTGGGGTAAGGGGCAATGAGCAGTTCTTC.